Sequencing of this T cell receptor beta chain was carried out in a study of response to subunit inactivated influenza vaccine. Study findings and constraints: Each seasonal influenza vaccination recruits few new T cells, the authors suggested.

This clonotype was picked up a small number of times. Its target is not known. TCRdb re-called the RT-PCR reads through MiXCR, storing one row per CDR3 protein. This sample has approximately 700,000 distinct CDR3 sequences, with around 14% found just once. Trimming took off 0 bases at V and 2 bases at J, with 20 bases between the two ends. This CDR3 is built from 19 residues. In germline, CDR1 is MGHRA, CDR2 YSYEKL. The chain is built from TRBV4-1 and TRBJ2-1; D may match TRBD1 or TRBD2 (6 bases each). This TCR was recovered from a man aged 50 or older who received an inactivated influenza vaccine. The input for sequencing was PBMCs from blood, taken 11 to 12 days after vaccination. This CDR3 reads CASSQDPVYGGLPYNEQFF. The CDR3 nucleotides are TGCGCCAGCAGCCAAGACCCGGTATACGGGGGCCTTCCCTACAATGAGCAGTTCTTC.